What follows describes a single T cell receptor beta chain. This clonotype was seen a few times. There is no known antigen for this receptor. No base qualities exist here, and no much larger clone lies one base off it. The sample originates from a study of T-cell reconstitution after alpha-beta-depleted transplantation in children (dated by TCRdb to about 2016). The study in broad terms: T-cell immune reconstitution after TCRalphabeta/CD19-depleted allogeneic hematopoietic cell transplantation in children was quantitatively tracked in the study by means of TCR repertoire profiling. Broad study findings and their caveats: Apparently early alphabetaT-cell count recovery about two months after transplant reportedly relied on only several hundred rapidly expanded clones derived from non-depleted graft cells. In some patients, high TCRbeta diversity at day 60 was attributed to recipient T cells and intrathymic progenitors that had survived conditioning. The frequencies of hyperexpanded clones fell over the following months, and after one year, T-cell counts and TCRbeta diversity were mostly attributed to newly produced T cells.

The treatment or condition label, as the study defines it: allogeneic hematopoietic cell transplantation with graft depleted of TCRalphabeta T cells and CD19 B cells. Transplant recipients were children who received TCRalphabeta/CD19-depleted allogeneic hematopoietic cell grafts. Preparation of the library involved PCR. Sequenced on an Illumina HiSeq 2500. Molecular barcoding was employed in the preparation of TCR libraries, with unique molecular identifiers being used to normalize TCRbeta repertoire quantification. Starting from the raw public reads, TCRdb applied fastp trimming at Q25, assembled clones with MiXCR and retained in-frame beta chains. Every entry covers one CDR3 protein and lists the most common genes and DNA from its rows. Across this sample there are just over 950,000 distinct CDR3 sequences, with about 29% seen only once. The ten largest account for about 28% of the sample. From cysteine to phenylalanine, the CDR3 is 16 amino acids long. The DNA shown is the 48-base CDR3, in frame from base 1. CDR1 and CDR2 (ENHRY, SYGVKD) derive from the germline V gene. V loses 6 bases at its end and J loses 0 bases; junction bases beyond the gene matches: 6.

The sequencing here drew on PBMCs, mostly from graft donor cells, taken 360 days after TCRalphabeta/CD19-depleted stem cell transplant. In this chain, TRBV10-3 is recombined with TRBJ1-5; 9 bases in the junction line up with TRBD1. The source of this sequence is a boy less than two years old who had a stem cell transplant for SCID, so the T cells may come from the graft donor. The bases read TGTGCCATCAGCGACAGGGGGGACTATAGCAATCAGCCCCAGCATTTT. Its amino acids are CAISDRGDYSNQPQHF.